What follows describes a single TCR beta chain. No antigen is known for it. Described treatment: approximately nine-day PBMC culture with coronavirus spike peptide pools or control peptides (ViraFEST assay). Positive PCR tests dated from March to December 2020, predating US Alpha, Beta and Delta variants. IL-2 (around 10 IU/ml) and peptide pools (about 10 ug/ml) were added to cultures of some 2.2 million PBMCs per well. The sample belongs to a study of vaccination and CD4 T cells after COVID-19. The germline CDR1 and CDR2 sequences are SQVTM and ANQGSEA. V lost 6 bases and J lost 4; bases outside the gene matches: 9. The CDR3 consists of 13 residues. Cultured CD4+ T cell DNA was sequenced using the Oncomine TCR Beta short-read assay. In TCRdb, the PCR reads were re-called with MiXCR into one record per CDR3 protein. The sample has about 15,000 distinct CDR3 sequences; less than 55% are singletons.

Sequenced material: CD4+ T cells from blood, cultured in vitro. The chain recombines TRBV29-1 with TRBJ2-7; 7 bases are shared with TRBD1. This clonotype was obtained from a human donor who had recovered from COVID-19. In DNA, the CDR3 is TGCAGCGTCGCCATAGGGACAGCTTACGAGCAGTACTTC. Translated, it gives CSVAIGTAYEQYF.